This TCR beta chain was recovered during a study of CD8+ T cells in alopecia areata. Study results and caveats: Lesional tissue from the scalp (especially in alopecia totalis/universalis) showed higher clonality than normal scalp.

Reverse transcription of extracted RNA yielded cDNA, which provided the sequencing template. The repertoire was sequenced with immunoSEQ multiplex PCR; TCRdb's copy has only in-frame clones and lacks some. This table holds 150,000 or so clones, about three fifths found once. The CDR3 sequence is 13 residues long. Germline CDR1 reads SNHLY; CDR2 reads FYNNEI. The V segment lost 8 bases and the J segment 1 base; nucleotides outside the gene matches: 4. On this clone: Its antigen is as yet unknown.

Treatment defined: oral pan-JAK inhibitor, 5-10 mg twice daily. The chain links TRBV2 to TRBJ1-1, with TRBD1 matching over 7 bases. This sample comprised CD4+ T cells sorted from blood, obtained at approximately week 60, from a patient treated with tofacitinib. This clonotype was obtained from a human donor with alopecia areata. The CDR3 DNA is TGTGCCAGCTGGACAGGACAGAACACTGAAGCTTTCTTT. This encodes CASWTGQNTEAFF. The complete variable domain, with remaining parts taken from reference TRBV2 and TRBJ1-1, reads EPEVTQTPSHQVTQMGQEVILRCVPISNHLYFYWYRQILGQKVEFLVSFYNNEISEKSEIFDDQFSVERPDGSNFTLKIRSTKLEDSAMYFCASWTGQNTEAFFGQGTRLTVV.